This TCR beta chain was retrieved from a study of spatial heterogeneity in lung cancer (dated by TCRdb to the late 2010s). The study in broad terms: Beta-chain transcripts were consistently detected in greater numbers than alpha-chain transcripts, which likely reflected higher beta-chain transcript abundance. In non-small cell lung cancer, the study quantitatively compared TCR alpha and beta repertoires across several tumor regions, matched nontumor lung, and blood. In the raw uncorrected reads, each unique combination of TCR and UMI appeared more than ten times on average. At surgery, both alpha and beta chains were TCR-sequenced in roughly 200 tumor regions, fewer than 65 matched nontumor lung samples and 50 to 60 PBMC samples. The study linked features of the TCR repertoire to counts of nonsynonymous mutations, which were determined by whole-exome sequencing of tumor tissue. What the study reported, not specific to this receptor: Ubiquitous expanded tumor TCRs were found in blood more often at tumor resection than at routine follow-up. Confirming at a functional level the hypothesis that regional TCRs recognize regional mutations was considered to require additional single-cell paired TCR alpha and beta sequencing.

This clonotype is medium-sized (0.01 to 0.1%) in its sample. Which antigen it targets is not known. No per-base quality is available; no much larger clone lies one base away. The sample's time point label, decoded: sample taken at primary tumor resection. Whole RNA extracted from tumor and nontumor lung tissue, or from cryopreserved PBMC samples, was used for TCR sequencing without cell sorting. The donors were some 70 patients from the lung TRACERx cohort who had early-stage, untreated non-small cell lung cancer. Patients were selected for TCR sequencing only if sufficient RNA was available from at least two tumor regions. The germline V gene (reference sequence) gives CDR1 as DFQATT and CDR2 as SNEGSKA. Its CDR3 holds 13 amino acids, cysteine through phenylalanine. Only the CDR3 part of the read is kept: 39 bases, read in frame from the first base. Trimming takes 3 bases from V and 6 bases from J, and the germline ends sit 14 bases apart.

Library construction relied on 5' RACE. This sample was sequenced with a NextSeq 500. To allow correction of PCR and sequencing errors, the TCR library protocol tagged every TCR cDNA molecule with a unique molecular identifier. As for the original processing: TCR identification, UMI-based error correction and CDR3 extraction were performed with Decombinator tools. TCRs above a frequency of 2 per 1,000, corresponding to the top 1% of the tumor frequency distribution, were defined as expanded. Renyi diversity was computed with the R vegan package after each repertoire had been subsampled 100 times to 5,000 TCRs. To build CDR3 similarity networks, amino acid triplet string-kernel similarity was used, and CDR3s were connected when their pairwise similarity was above 0.82. In-frame beta chains were kept once TCRdb had trimmed the public reads at Q25 with fastp and called clones with MiXCR. Rows matching on CDR3 protein sequence are summarized as one entry with the most common DNA and genes. The V and J calls were not made by the authors but by TCRdb's processing. Recorded for this sample are 30,000 to 50,000 distinct CDR3 sequences; around 5.8% of them occurred a single time. Clones ranked in the top ten supply approximately 10% of the sample.

The V and J genes are TRBV20-1 and TRBJ1-1; TRBD1 is a weak D gene call, 5 bases matching. This clonotype was obtained from a male donor with early-stage non-small cell lung cancer. The source was PBMCs, collected at surgery. The CDR3: CSASSPGPAEAFF. The bases are TGCAGTGCTAGCTCCCCAGGGCCGGCTGAAGCTTTCTTT.